This passage covers 16 T cell receptor beta chains from one sample sequenced in a study of early T cells in non-severe SARS-CoV-2 infection. TCRdb analysed the 5' RACE reads with MiXCR anew, one entry per CDR3 protein. The data show about 35,000 distinct CDR3 sequences, around 4.1% seen once. The sequenced sample was whole blood. The receptor source for this set is an adult who was a healthcare worker with PCR-confirmed SARS-CoV-2 infection or an uninfected control (not recorded which).

This clonotype was recorded at least ten times. In DNA, the CDR3 is TGTGCCAGCAGCCCCCTCTCCTACAATGAGCAGTTCTTC. Translation: CASSPLSYNEQFF. The chain joins TRBV7-6 to TRBJ2-1, with no clear D. This CDR3 is 13 amino acids long. Looked up from germline, CDR1 is SGHVS and CDR2 is FNYEAQ. Deletions cut 5 bases from V and 0 bases from J, with 5 bases between. The full variable domain, in which reference TRBV7-6 and TRBJ2-1 provide the parts outside the CDR3, is GAGVSQSPRYKVTKRGQDVALRCDPISGHVSLYWYRQALGQGPEFLTYFNYEAQQDKSGLPNDRFSAERPEGSISTLTIQRTEQRDSAMYRCASSPLSYNEQFFGPGTRLTVL.

This clonotype came up many times. The chain joins TRBV12-3 or TRBV12-4 to TRBJ1-5; D unclear. Trimming shortened V by 2 bases and J by 6 bases, and 8 bases separated the two germline ends. This CDR3 spans 13 amino acids. The CDR3 DNA is TGTGCCAGCAGTTTATCAAGGGCTCAGCCCCAGCATTTT. Translating it yields CASSLSRAQPQHF.

This sequence joins TRBV18 and TRBJ1-2; D is uncertain. The V end was cut by 1 base, the J end by 2 bases, with 11 bases between. This CDR3 comprises 15 residues. Germline lookup yields CDR1 KGHSH and CDR2 LQKENI. CDR3 sequence reads: CASSPLEGKNYGYTF. The CDR3 nucleotides read TGTGCCAGCTCACCACTTGAGGGTAAAAACTATGGCTACACCTTC.

This clonotype was counted many times. The V gene is TRBV7-9, the J gene TRBJ2-5; unclear D gene. This CDR3 spans 13 amino acids. CDR1 is SEHNR, CDR2 FQNEAQ, per germline (reference sequence). V was clipped by 5 bases and J by 0 bases, with 7 bases between them. The CDR3 here is CASSGRNQETQYF. CDR3 nucleotides: TGTGCCAGCAGCGGACGGAACCAAGAGACCCAGTACTTC.

This clonotype was counted many times. This chain connects TRBV24-1 to TRBJ2-1; D is unresolved. Germline V CDR1 and CDR2: KGHDR, SFDVKD. This CDR3 region has 12 residues. With 6 bases removed from V and 8 bases from J, the gap between germline ends came to 10 bases. The CDR3 here is CATSLGWDEQFF. The CDR3 DNA reads as TGTGCCACCAGTCTGGGATGGGATGAGCAGTTCTTC.

This clonotype was seen many times. The chain links TRBV18 to TRBJ2-3; unclear D gene. The CDR3 spans 15 residues. V dropped 2 bases and J dropped 10 bases, with 19 bases sitting between them. The V gene's germline CDR1 is KGHSH and CDR2 LQKENI. DNA of the CDR3: TGTGCCAGCTCACCATCGGTCCCCTCTATTGGAGCGCAGTATTTT. Translation gives CASSPSVPSIGAQYF.

This clonotype showed up many times. The V gene is TRBV2, the J gene TRBJ2-3, with TRBD2 matching over 7 bases. Germline loops: CDR1 SNHLY, CDR2 FYNNEI. Trimming cost V 8 bases and J 2 bases; bases outside gene matches: 4. The CDR3 is 13 residues long. Written as DNA, the CDR3 is TGTGCCAGCGGGGACTATTTCACAGATACGCAGTATTTT. Protein sequence: CASGDYFTDTQYF.

The sample holds many counts of this clonotype. The rearrangement joins TRBV7-3 to TRBJ2-1, with D perhaps matching TRBD1 (5 bases). This CDR3 is built from 16 residues. CDR1 is SGHTA and CDR2 is FQGTGA in the germline V gene. Trimming removed 4 bases from V and 2 bases from J, with 15 bases in between. DNA for the CDR3: TGTGCCAGCAGCTCCAAAGGGGCCTGGGCCTACAATGAGCAGTTCTTC. This encodes CASSSKGAWAYNEQFF.

This clonotype was observed many times. The CDR3: CAISETQETQYF. The CDR3 region has the DNA TGTGCCATCAGTGAAACTCAAGAGACCCAGTACTTC. V usage is TRBV10-3 and J usage is TRBJ2-5; D not resolved. The CDR3 length is 12 residues. Germline V gene data show CDR1 as ENHRY and CDR2 as SYGVKD. The germline V and J ends were trimmed by 3 bases and 2 bases, with 4 bases remaining between them.

This clonotype was detected ten times or more. The J gene is TRBJ2-1, the V gene TRBV29-1; either TRBD1 or TRBD2 may supply D (6 bases each). CDR1 and CDR2 (germline): SQVTM, ANQGSEA. The CDR3 loop spans 13 amino acids. V was clipped by 7 bases and J by 10 bases, with 20 bases between them. This CDR3 is CSDVKGGGPEQFF. CDR3 nucleotide sequence: TGCAGCGACGTGAAGGGGGGAGGTCCGGAGCAGTTCTTC.

This clonotype appeared a few times. The chain recombines TRBV11-3 with TRBJ2-2; tentatively, D is TRBD2 (5 bases). The germline CDR1 and CDR2 sequences are SGHNT and YENEEA. The CDR3 has 16 residues. The V gene lost 5 bases and the J gene lost 5 bases, with 18 bases spanning the gap. CDR3 amino acids: CASSPSRGWMTGELFF. The DNA of the CDR3 is TGTGCCAGCAGCCCGTCCCGAGGGTGGATGACCGGGGAGCTGTTTTTT.

This clonotype was seen many times. This sequence joins TRBV19 and TRBJ1-1, with D perhaps TRBD1 (5 bases). Trimming stripped 5 bases from V and 8 bases from J, with 15 bases between. CDR3 size: 13 residues. From germline, CDR1 is LNHDA and CDR2 SQIVND (reference sequence). CDR3 region: CASSPAAGREAFF. The DNA of the CDR3 is TGTGCCAGTAGTCCCGCAGCGGGGCGCGAAGCTTTCTTT.

With respect to this clonotype: This may be a read error, as it is one base from a much larger clone. The gene calls are TRBV12-3 or TRBV12-4 and TRBJ2-3; 10 bases are shared with TRBD2. CDR3 length equals 17 residues. Trimming removed 4 bases from V and 6 bases from J; junction bases left unmatched: 13. The CDR3 sequence: CASSSFTSGVKSDTQYF. The CDR3 coding sequence is TGTGCCAGCAGTTCGTTTACTAGCGGGGTCAAATCGGATACGCAGTATTTT.

The sample holds many counts of this clonotype. The chain links TRBV5-1 to TRBJ2-5; no definite D call. CDR1 is SGHRS, CDR2 YFSETQ, per germline. The CDR3 is made up of 14 amino acids. V was trimmed by 1 base and J by 1 base, leaving 8 bases between them. The CDR3 is CASSLYPGQETQYF. CDR3 DNA sequence: TGCGCCAGCAGCTTGTATCCGGGCCAAGAGACCCAGTACTTC.

The chain combines TRBV19 with TRBJ1-1; no clear D. The CDR3 has 15 residues. Germline V CDR1 and CDR2: LNHDA, SQIVND (reference sequence). V was shortened by 6 bases and J by 8 bases, with 22 bases between the two germline ends. In DNA form, the CDR3 reads TGTGCCAGTAGGGATAGCTCTTCATTTGTGATCGAAGCTTTCTTT. Protein: CASRDSSSFVIEAFF.

Ten or more counts support this clonotype. J is TRBJ2-5 and V is TRBV10-2, with 7 bases matching TRBD1. CDR3 length: 12 amino acids. V dropped 6 bases and J dropped 2; count of bases not matched to a gene: 0. Germline CDR1 is WSHSY and CDR2 is SAAADI. CDR3 nucleotide sequence: TGCGCCAGCAGCAGGGGGCAAGAGACCCAGTACTTC. Encoded protein: CASSRGQETQYF.